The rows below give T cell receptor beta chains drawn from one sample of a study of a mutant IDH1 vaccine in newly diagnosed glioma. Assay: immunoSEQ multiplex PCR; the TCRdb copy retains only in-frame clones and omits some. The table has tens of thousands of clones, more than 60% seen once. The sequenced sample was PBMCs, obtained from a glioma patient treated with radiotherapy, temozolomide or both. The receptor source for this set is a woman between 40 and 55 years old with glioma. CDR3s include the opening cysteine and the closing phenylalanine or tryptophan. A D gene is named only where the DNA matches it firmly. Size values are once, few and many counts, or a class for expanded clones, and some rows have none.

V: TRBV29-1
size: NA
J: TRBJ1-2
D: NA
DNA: TGCAGCGACCTGGGTGGGGCGGACTATGGCTACACCTTC
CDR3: CSDLGGADYGYTF

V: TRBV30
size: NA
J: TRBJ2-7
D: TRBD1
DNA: TGTGCCTGGAGTGTATTCGGGACAGGGGGTCGAAACGAGCAGTACTTC
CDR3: CAWSVFGTGGRNEQYF

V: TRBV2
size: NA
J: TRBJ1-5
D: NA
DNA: TGTGCCAGCAGTGAAACGCCCAACCATTATAGCAATCAGCCCCAGCATTTT
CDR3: CASSETPNHYSNQPQHF

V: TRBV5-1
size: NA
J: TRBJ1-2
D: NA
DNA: TGCGCCAGCAGCTACACGGGGGACTATGGCTACACCTTC
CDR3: CASSYTGDYGYTF

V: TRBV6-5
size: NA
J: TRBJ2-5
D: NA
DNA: TGTGCCAGCAGCTCCACTGAGCCCCCACAAGAGACCCAGTACTTC
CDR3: CASSSTEPPQETQYF

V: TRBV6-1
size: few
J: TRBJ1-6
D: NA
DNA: TGTGCCAGCAGTGACAGAAAAAATTCACCCCTCCACTTT
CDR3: CASSDRKNSPLHF

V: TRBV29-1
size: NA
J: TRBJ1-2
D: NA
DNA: TGCAGCGTTGAGCGTCTACTAAAGTATGGCTACACCTTC
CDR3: CSVERLLKYGYTF

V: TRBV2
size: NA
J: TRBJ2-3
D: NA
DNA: TGTGCCAGCAGTGCCGCGGCTACTAGCACAGATACGCAGTATTTT
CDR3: CASSAAATSTDTQYF

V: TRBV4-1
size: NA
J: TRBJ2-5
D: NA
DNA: TGCGCCAGCAGCCAATCTAACGCCGGTGGGGCTGAGACCCAGTACTTC
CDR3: CASSQSNAGGAETQYF

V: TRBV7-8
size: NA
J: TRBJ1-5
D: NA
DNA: TGTGCCAGCAGCTTAGCGTTCGGGGGGCGTAGCAATCAGCCCCAGCATTTT
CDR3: CASSLAFGGRSNQPQHF

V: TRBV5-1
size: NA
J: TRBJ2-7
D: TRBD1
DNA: TGCGCCAGCAGACCCGGGACAGGACCCAACGAGCAGTACTTC
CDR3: CASRPGTGPNEQYF

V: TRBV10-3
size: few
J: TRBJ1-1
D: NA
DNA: TGTGCCATCGGCAGGGTCAACACTGAAGCTTTCTTT
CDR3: CAIGRVNTEAFF

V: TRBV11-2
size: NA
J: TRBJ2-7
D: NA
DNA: TGTGCCAGCACCCCCCTGAGAGCGGACCATGGGGGGCAGTACTTC
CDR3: CASTPLRADHGGQYF

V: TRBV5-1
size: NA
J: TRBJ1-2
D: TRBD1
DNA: TGCGCCAGCAGCGACCGGGACAGGGTAGGCTACACCTTC
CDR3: CASSDRDRVGYTF

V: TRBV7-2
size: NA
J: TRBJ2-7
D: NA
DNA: TGTGCCAGCAGCTTGACTGGACTGATGCGCTACGAGCAGTACTTC
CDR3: CASSLTGLMRYEQYF

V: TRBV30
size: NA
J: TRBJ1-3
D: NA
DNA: TGTGCCCACGGCCTTCACTCTGGAAACACCATATATTTT
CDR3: CAHGLHSGNTIYF

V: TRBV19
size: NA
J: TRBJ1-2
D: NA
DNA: TGTGCCAGTTCCCCACCCACGGGAGGGAAATATGGCTACACCTTC
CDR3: CASSPPTGGKYGYTF

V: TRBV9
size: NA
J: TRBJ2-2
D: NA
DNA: TGTGCCAGCAGCCCCCGTGGGGGGGCGGTCGGGGAGCTGTTTTTT
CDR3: CASSPRGGAVGELFF

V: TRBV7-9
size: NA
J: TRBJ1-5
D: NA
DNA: TGTGCCAGCAGCTTAGGGGGACCTAATCAGCCCCAGCATTTT
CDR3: CASSLGGPNQPQHF

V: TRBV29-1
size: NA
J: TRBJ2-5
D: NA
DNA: TGCAGCGTTGAAAAGGGGCGGCGAGAGACCCAGTACTTC
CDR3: CSVEKGRRETQYF

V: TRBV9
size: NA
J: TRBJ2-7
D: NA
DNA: TGTGCCAGCAGCGTAGGTCCCCCCTCCTGGTCCGAGTGGGGGGGGGCGGGGGAGCAGTACTTC
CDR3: CASSVGPPSWSEWGGAGEQYF

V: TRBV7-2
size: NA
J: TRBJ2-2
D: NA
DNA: TGTGCCAGCAATCCGGGACTGCTGCTCACCGGGGAGCTGTTTTTT
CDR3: CASNPGLLLTGELFF

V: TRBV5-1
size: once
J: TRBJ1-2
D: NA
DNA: TGCGCCAGCAGCTTTAGTCAGGGGACGGGCTACACCTTC
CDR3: CASSFSQGTGYTF